These 3 T cell receptor beta chains were sequenced from one sample in a study of shared clonotypes between healthy human individuals. Libraries were prepared by immunoSEQ multiplex PCR; TCRdb keeps only in-frame clonotypes and omits some of them. The repertoire consists of some 2,000,000 clones, with about 95% occurring once and the leading ten covering 0.85% to 1.3%. Only CD45RO-negative cells positively selected for CCR7 counted as naive CD8 cells, so terminally differentiated effector memory CD45RA+ cells were excluded. The sample comprised naive CD8+ T cells sorted from blood. The origin of the receptors is a man between 18 and 35 years old in good health.

A word on this clone: The same CDR3 also results from other DNA sequences found in this sample. The chain has TRBV5-6 and TRBJ1-5; 9 nucleotides align to TRBD1. V was pared by 4 bases and J by 6 bases, with 5 bases of the junction left unmatched. Germline CDR1 reads SGHDT; CDR2 reads YYEEEE. CDR3 length equals 14 residues. CDR3 bases: TGTGCCAGCAGCGAGGGACAGGGAAGTCAGCCCCAGCATTTT. Encoded protein: CASSEGQGSQPQHF.

The gene calls are TRBV30 and TRBJ2-6; D is undetermined. Germline V gene lookup returns CDR1 GTSNPN and CDR2 SVGIG (reference sequence). This CDR3 has 14 residues. The V end was cut by 2 bases, the J end by 0 bases, with 5 bases between. The CDR3 protein is CAWSWDSGANVLTF. CDR3 DNA sequence: TGTGCCTGGAGTTGGGACTCTGGGGCCAACGTCCTGACTTTC.

The genes are TRBV30 and TRBJ1-1, with a weak D call TRBD1 (6 bases). The CDR3 covers 16 residues. The germline V gene has CDR1 GTSNPN and CDR2 SVGIG (reference sequence). V dropped 4 bases and J dropped 0 bases, with 18 bases sitting between them. Written as DNA, the CDR3 is TGTGCCTGGACCAGGCCGGGCGGGGGGCTGAACACTGAAGCTTTCTTT. This codes for CAWTRPGGGLNTEAFF.